Listed below are T cell receptor beta chains from one sample, sequenced in a study of cytomegalovirus exposure and HLA in healthy donors. The assay was immunoSEQ multiplex PCR, and TCRdb's table has in-frame clones only and misses some. Among 150,000 to 200,000 clones listed, around 81% were seen once. The sequencing sample was made of PBMCs. These receptors were collected from a woman aged 18-29 years in good health and CMV-seropositive. Both conserved end residues are part of each CDR3. Fields, in order: CDR3 DNA, CDR3 protein, clone size, D gene, V gene, J gene. D genes are given only for firm matches. Expanded clones are given a class, and other clones once, few, many or no size at all.

TGCGCCAGCAGCTTAAGCGGGGCGGCCGGGGAGCTGTTTTTT	CASSLSGAAGELFF	few	TRBD2	TRBV5-1	TRBJ2-2
TGTGCCACCGCAGCAAGAGCGGGGGAGCAAGAGACCCAGTACTTC	CATAARAGEQETQYF	-	TRBD2	TRBV15	TRBJ2-5
TGTGCCAGCAGCGAGAGTAACACTGAAGCTTTCTTT	CASSESNTEAFF	-	-	TRBV6-1	TRBJ1-1
TGTGCCAGCAGTTTACCAGGGGACGAGCAGTACTTC	CASSLPGDEQYF	-	-	TRBV28	TRBJ2-7
TGTGCCAGCAGCCTTACAGGGAACACTGAAGCTTTCTTT	CASSLTGNTEAFF	-	-	TRBV9	TRBJ1-1
TGTGCCACCAGCAGAGGTTCGGGAGAAAATGAGCAGTTCTTC	CATSRGSGENEQFF	-	-	TRBV15	TRBJ2-1
TGTGCCAGCACCCCATACAGGGAAGAGACCCAGTACTTC	CASTPYREETQYF	-	-	TRBV7-8	TRBJ2-5
TGCGCCAGCAGCCTAGCGGGACCCTACGAGCAGTACTTC	CASSLAGPYEQYF	-	TRBD2	TRBV4-1	TRBJ2-7
TGTGCCAGCAGCCTCGACTGGAGCTCCTACAATGAGCAGTTCTTC	CASSLDWSSYNEQFF	-	-	TRBV7-2	TRBJ2-1
TGTGCCAGCAGTTTGACTAGCGCGGCTTACAATGAGCAGTTCTTC	CASSLTSAAYNEQFF	-	TRBD2	TRBV6-5	TRBJ2-1
TGTGCCTACGCCCTGGGGGCCCCCAATGAGCAGTTCTTC	CAYALGAPNEQFF	-	-	TRBV30	TRBJ2-1
TGTGCCAGCAGTGAACAGGGGGCTAACTATGGCTACACCTTC	CASSEQGANYGYTF	once	TRBD1	TRBV5-4	TRBJ1-2
TGTGCCAGCAGCGTAGGGTTGGGGACAGGGCGGTATGGCTACACCTTC	CASSVGLGTGRYGYTF	-	TRBD1	TRBV9	TRBJ1-2
TGTGCCAGCTCCCGACAGCGGGGAGGGGATACGCAGTATTTT	CASSRQRGGDTQYF	-	TRBD2	TRBV18	TRBJ2-3
TGCGCCAGCAGCGAGGACAGGGGCTTTGGCTACACCTTC	CASSEDRGFGYTF	-	TRBD1	TRBV5-1	TRBJ1-2
TGTGCCATCAGCCTTACAGGGGACTCACCCCTCCACTTT	CAISLTGDSPLHF	-	TRBD1	TRBV10-3	TRBJ1-6
TGTGCCAGCAGTCGACCGACAGGGGGGGCCGGGGAGCTGTTTTTT	CASSRPTGGAGELFF	once	TRBD1	TRBV28	TRBJ2-2
TGTGCCACCAGCAGGGGACAGGGGGCCTACGAGCAGTACTTC	CATSRGQGAYEQYF	-	TRBD1	TRBV15	TRBJ2-7
TGTGCCAGCAAGCCATTCGGGACTACCACAGATACGCAGTATTTT	CASKPFGTTTDTQYF	-	TRBD2	TRBV11-3	TRBJ2-3
TGTGCCAGCGCCCAGGGGGTCTCCAATGAGCAGTTCTTC	CASAQGVSNEQFF	-	TRBD1	TRBV7-9	TRBJ2-1
TGTGCCAGCTCACCGATTAGAATGAGCTCCTACAATGAGCAGTTCTTC	CASSPIRMSSYNEQFF	-	-	TRBV18	TRBJ2-1
TGTGCCAGTAGTATGGGCTATGGGGGGGGATCTCATGGCTACACCTTC	CASSMGYGGGSHGYTF	-	-	TRBV19	TRBJ1-2
TGTGCCAGCAGCTCTTCGACAGGGTGGGGATTAGGGTATGGCTACACCTTC	CASSSSTGWGLGYGYTF	-	TRBD1	TRBV5-4	TRBJ1-2
TGTGCCAGCAGTTCCCTCGGGGGGGTCAGTCAGCCCCAGCATTTT	CASSSLGGVSQPQHF	once	-	TRBV28	TRBJ1-5
TGTGCCAGGGGAGGACAGGGCGGAGAAAAACTGTTTTTT	CARGGQGGEKLFF	-	TRBD1	TRBV2	TRBJ1-4
TGTGCCAGCAGTCCAGGGTTGGCCGGGGAGCTGTTTTTT	CASSPGLAGELFF	once	-	TRBV7-3	TRBJ2-2
TGTGCCAGCAGTTTAGAGGACAGGGGAACAGATACGCAGTATTTT	CASSLEDRGTDTQYF	-	TRBD1	TRBV5-6	TRBJ2-3
TGTGCCAGCAGGAGGGTTGTTAGGGATTCACCCCTCCACTTT	CASRRVVRDSPLHF	-	-	TRBV6-5	TRBJ1-6
TGTGCCACTAGTCCTTGGGCGGGTGGTAAGAACTATGGCTACACCTTC	CATSPWAGGKNYGYTF	-	-	TRBV19	TRBJ1-2
TGCGCCAGCAGCTCCCCCGAAAAGCGGGGGCCCTACAATGAGCAGTTCTTC	CASSSPEKRGPYNEQFF	-	TRBD2	TRBV5-1	TRBJ2-1
TGTGCCAGCAGTCCTACTAGCGGGAGCACAGATACGCAGTATTTT	CASSPTSGSTDTQYF	-	TRBD2	TRBV6-4	TRBJ2-3
TGTGCCAGCAGTGTCGCAAGCGGGGGCCAAGAGACCCAGTACTTC	CASSVASGGQETQYF	-	TRBD2	TRBV6-4	TRBJ2-5
TGTGCCAGCAGCGGACTAGCGGGGGCGGGGGAGCAGTTCTTC	CASSGLAGAGEQFF	once	TRBD2	TRBV2	TRBJ2-1
TGTGCCAGCAGGGCGGAGAGCAATCAGCCCCAGCATTTT	CASRAESNQPQHF	-	-	TRBV2	TRBJ1-5
TGTGCCAGCAGCTTAAGGGACAGGGGAATCTATAATTCACCCCTCCACTTT	CASSLRDRGIYNSPLHF	few	TRBD1	TRBV7-8	TRBJ1-6
TGCGCCAGCAGCCAAACAGGGGTCTCCGGCTACACCTTC	CASSQTGVSGYTF	few	TRBD1	TRBV4-3	TRBJ1-2
TGTGCCAGCAGCTGGGGACAAGGGAATTCACCCCTCCACTTT	CASSWGQGNSPLHF	-	-	TRBV7-9	TRBJ1-6
TGTGCCTGGAGTCGACAGGGAATCTCTAACTATGGCTACACCTTC	CAWSRQGISNYGYTF	-	TRBD1	TRBV30	TRBJ1-2
TGCAGCGGACAGCGGGGGGGCCGGGCCGGGGAGCTGTTTTTT	CSGQRGGRAGELFF	-	TRBD2	TRBV29-1	TRBJ2-2
TGTGCCAGCAGCGTATCGGACAGGGGGCATGACGGGGAGCTGTTTTTT	CASSVSDRGHDGELFF	-	TRBD1	TRBV9	TRBJ2-2
TGCGCCAGCAGCTTGCAGCGGGGGGCATCAGATACGCAGTATTTT	CASSLQRGASDTQYF	-	TRBD2	TRBV5-1	TRBJ2-3
TGTGCCAGCAGCTCGGCAGGGGGAAACTATGGCTACACCTTC	CASSSAGGNYGYTF	-	TRBD1	TRBV5-4	TRBJ1-2